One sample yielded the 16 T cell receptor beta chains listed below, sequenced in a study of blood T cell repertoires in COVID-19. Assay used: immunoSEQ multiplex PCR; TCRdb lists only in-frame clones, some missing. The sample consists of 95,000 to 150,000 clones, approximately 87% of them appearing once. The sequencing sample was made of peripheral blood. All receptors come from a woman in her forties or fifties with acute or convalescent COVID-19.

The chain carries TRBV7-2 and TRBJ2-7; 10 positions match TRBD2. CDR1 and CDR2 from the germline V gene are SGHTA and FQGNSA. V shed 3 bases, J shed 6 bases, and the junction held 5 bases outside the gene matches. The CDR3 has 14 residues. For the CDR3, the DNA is TGTGCCAGCAGCTTTGTAAGCGGGAGGGCCGAGCAGTACTTC. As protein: CASSFVSGRAEQYF.

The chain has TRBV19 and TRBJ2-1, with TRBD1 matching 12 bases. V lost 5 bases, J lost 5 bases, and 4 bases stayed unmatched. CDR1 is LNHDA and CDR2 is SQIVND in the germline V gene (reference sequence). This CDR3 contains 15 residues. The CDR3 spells CASSRDRGRDNEQFF. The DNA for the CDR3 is TGTGCCAGTAGTCGGGACAGGGGGCGGGACAATGAGCAGTTCTTC.

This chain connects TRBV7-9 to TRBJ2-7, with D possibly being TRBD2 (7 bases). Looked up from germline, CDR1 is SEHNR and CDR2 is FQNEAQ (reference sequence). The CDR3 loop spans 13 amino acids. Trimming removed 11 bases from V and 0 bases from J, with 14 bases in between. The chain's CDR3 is CAVRGGSSYEQYF. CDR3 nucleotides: TGTGCCGTCAGGGGAGGGAGCTCCTACGAGCAGTACTTC.

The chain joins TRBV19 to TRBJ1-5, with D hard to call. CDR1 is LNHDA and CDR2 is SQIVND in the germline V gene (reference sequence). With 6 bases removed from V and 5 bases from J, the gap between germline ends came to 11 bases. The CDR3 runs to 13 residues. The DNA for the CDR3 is TGTGCCAGTAGCATCGACTGGGATCAGCCCCAGCATTTT. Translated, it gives CASSIDWDQPQHF.

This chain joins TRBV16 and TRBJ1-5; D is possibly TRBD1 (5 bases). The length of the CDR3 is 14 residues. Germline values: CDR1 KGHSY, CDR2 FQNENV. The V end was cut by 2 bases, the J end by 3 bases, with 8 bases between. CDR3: CASSQQGYNQPQHF. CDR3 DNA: TGTGCCAGCAGCCAACAGGGCTACAATCAGCCCCAGCATTTT.

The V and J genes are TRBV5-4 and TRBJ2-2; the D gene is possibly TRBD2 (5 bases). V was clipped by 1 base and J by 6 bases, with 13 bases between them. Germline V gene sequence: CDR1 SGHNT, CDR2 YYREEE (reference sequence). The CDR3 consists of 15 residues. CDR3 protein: CASSLFGSGAGELFF. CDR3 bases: TGTGCCAGCAGCTTGTTTGGAAGCGGCGCCGGGGAGCTGTTTTTT.

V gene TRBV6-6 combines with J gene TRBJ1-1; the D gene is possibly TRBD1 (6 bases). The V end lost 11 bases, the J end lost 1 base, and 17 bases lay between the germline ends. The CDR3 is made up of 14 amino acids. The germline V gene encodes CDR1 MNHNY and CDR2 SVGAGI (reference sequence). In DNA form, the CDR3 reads TGTGCCGCAACGGGGGGCCTTTGGAACACTGAAGCTTTCTTT. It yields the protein CAATGGLWNTEAFF.

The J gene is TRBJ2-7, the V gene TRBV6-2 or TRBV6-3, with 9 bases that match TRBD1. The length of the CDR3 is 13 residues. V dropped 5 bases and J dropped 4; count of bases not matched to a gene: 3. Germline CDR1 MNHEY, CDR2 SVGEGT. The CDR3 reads CASSTTGGYEQYF. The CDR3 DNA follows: TGTGCCAGCAGTACGACAGGGGGGTACGAGCAGTACTTC.

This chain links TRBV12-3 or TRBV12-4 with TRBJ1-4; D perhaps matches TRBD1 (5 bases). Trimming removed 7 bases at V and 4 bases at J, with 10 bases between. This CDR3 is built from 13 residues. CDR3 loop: CASTGQDNEKLFF. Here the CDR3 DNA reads TGTGCCAGCACAGGACAAGATAATGAAAAACTGTTTTTT.

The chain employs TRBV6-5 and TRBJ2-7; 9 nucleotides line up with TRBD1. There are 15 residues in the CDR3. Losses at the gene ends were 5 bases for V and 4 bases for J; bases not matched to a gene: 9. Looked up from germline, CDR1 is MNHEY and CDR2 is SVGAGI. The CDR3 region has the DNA TGTGCCAGCAGTCCCTCGGGACAGGGAGATTACGAGCAGTACTTC. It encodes CASSPSGQGDYEQYF.

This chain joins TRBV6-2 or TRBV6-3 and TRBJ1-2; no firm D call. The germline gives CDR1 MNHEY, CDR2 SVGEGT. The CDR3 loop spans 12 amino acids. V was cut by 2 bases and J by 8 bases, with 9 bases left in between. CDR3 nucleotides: TGTGCCAGCAGTTACGGAGCTTCCGGCTACACCTTC. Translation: CASSYGASGYTF.

The CDR3 is CASALGQGGSPLHF. CDR3 nucleotide sequence: TGTGCCAGTGCTCTGGGACAGGGAGGCTCACCCCTCCACTTT. The chain combines TRBV19 with TRBJ1-6, with 9 bases lining up with TRBD1. The CDR3 is 14 amino acids. The J segment lost 10 bases and the V segment lost 8 bases, leaving 9 bases of the junction unmatched. Germline CDR1 is LNHDA and CDR2 is SQIVND (reference sequence).

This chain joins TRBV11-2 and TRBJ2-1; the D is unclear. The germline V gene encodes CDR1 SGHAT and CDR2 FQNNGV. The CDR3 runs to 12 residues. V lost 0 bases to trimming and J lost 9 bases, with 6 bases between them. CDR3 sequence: CASSLDVSEQFF. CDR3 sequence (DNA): TGTGCCAGCAGCTTAGATGTCAGTGAGCAGTTCTTC.

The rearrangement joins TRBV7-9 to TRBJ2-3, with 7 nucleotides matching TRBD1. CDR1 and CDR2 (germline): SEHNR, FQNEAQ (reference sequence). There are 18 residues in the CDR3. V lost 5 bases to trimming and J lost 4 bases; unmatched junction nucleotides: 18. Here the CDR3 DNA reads TGTGCCAGCAGCCCGTACTCGGCCAGGGGGACCGGCGCAGATACGCAGTATTTT. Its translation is CASSPYSARGTGADTQYF.

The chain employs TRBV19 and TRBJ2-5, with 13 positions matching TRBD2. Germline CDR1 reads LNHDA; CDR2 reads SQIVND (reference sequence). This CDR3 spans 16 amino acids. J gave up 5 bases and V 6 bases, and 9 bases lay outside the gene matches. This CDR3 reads CASRGVGLAGKETQYF. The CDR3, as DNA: TGTGCCAGTAGGGGAGTGGGACTAGCGGGAAAGGAGACCCAGTACTTC. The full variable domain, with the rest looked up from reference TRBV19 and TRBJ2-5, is DGGITQSPKYLFRKEGQNVTLSCEQNLNHDAMYWYRQDPGQGLRLIYYSQIVNDFQKGDIAEGYSVSREKKESFPLTVTSAQKNPTAFYLCASRGVGLAGKETQYFGPGTRLLVL.

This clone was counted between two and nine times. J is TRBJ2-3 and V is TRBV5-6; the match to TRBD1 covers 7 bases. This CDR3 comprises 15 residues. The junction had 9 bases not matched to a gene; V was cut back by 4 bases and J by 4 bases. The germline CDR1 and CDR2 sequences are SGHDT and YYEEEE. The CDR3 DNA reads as TGTGCCAGCAGCCTCCTCCCAGACAGGGCAGATACGCAGTATTTT. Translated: CASSLLPDRADTQYF.